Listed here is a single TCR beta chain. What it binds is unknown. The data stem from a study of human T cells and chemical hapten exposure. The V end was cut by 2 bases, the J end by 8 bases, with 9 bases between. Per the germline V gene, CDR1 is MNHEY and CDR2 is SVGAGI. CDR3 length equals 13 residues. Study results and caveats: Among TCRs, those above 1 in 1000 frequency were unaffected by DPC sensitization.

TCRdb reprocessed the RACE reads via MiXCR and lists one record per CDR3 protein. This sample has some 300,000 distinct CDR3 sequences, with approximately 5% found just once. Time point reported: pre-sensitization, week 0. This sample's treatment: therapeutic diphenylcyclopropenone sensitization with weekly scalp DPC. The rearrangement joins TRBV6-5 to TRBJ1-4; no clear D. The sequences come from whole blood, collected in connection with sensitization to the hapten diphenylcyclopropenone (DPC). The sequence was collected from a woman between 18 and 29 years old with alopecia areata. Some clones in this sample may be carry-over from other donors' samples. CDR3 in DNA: TGTGCCAGCAGTTACAGGGTCGAAGAAAAACTGTTTTTT. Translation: CASSYRVEEKLFF.